This T cell receptor beta chain originates from a study of blood T cell repertoires in COVID-19. Here immunoSEQ multiplex PCR was the method, and the copy in TCRdb shows in-frame clones only, minus some. Here the sample spans about 200,000 clones, around 91% being singletons. The V gene's germline CDR1 is MNHEY and CDR2 SVGAGI. The CDR3 has 14 residues. Germline trimming cut 4 bases from V and 8 bases from J; bases unmatched to any gene: 7. The sample comprised peripheral blood. The chain combines TRBV6-5 with TRBJ1-2; 10 positions match TRBD1. This sequence was found in a man aged 45-65 years with acute or convalescent COVID-19. The CDR3 sequence: CASSLVGTGEGYTF. The CDR3 bases are TGTGCCAGCAGTTTAGTCGGGACAGGGGAAGGCTACACCTTC.